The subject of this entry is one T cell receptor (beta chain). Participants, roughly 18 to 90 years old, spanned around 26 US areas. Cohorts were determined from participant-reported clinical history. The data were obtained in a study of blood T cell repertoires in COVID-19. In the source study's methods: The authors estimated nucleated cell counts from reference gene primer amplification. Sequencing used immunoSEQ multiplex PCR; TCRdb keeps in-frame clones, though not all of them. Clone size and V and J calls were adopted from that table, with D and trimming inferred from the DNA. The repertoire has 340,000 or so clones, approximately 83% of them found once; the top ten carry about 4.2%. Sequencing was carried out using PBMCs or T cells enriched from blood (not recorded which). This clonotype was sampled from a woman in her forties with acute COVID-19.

CDR3 sequence reads: CASSIFSSGDEQRRMNQPQHF. The CDR3 coding sequence is TGTGCCAGTAGTATTTTTTCCAGCGGGGACGAGCAACGCCGAATGAATCAGCCCCAGCATTTT. The chain carries TRBV19 and TRBJ1-5, with D possibly being TRBD1 (5 bases). This CDR3 spans 21 amino acids. V gave up 3 bases and J gave up 4 bases, with 31 bases separating them. The germline CDR1 and CDR2 sequences are LNHDA and SQIVND (reference sequence).